This is a list of T cell receptor beta chains from one sample in a study of chemoradiotherapy in HPV16-positive cancers. Produced via immunoSEQ multiplex PCR; TCRdb's table is partial and in-frame only. This sample has approximately 13,000 clones; approximately 89% occur once, and the top ten carry roughly 4.5%. The sample here was tumor tissue, taken from a patient who underwent chemoradiotherapy. The receptor source for this set is a human donor with HPV-associated anogenital cancer. CDR3s include the opening cysteine and the closing phenylalanine or tryptophan. D genes are given only for firm matches. Size tells how often a clone was seen (once, few, many) or the class of an expanded clone, and some rows leave it out.

size: -
V: TRBV5-1
J: TRBJ2-3
D: -
DNA: TGCGCCAGCAGCTTAGTCCCAGGGGATACGCAGTATTTT
CDR3: CASSLVPGDTQYF

size: -
V: TRBV5-1
J: TRBJ2-7
D: -
DNA: TGCGCCAGCAGCTTGGTGGGGACCCTACAGATTGCCGAGCAGTACTTC
CDR3: CASSLVGTLQIAEQYF

size: -
V: TRBV5-4
J: TRBJ2-5
D: TRBD2
DNA: TGTGCCAGCAGCCCAACTAGCGGGAGGGCCGGAGAGACCCAGTACTTC
CDR3: CASSPTSGRAGETQYF

size: -
V: TRBV2
J: TRBJ2-7
D: -
DNA: TGTGCCAGCAGTGAAGTTGGGGGTTATGGGACCTACGAGCAGTACTTC
CDR3: CASSEVGGYGTYEQYF

size: -
V: TRBV5-1
J: TRBJ1-2
D: -
DNA: TGCGCCAGCAGCTTGGACACCGGGACCAAAATCTACACCTTC
CDR3: CASSLDTGTKIYTF

size: few
V: TRBV11-2
J: TRBJ2-7
D: -
DNA: TGTGCCAGCAGCTTCTCAGGGGCCCAAGCCTACGAGCAGTACTTC
CDR3: CASSFSGAQAYEQYF

size: -
V: TRBV9
J: TRBJ1-1
D: TRBD1
DNA: TGTGCCAGCAGCGCCTGGGACAGAAACACTGAAGCTTTCTTT
CDR3: CASSAWDRNTEAFF

size: -
V: TRBV5-8
J: TRBJ2-7
D: -
DNA: TGTGCCAGCAGAACAACCGGGACTTCCTACGAGCAGTACTTC
CDR3: CASRTTGTSYEQYF

size: -
V: TRBV29-1
J: TRBJ2-1
D: -
DNA: TGCAGCGTTGAAGTGGCTACAAACCTCTCGGATGAGCAGTTCTTC
CDR3: CSVEVATNLSDEQFF

size: -
V: TRBV7-3
J: TRBJ2-1
D: -
DNA: TGTGCCAGCAGCTTAGGGGCAGGCCGAAATAGGCAGTTCTTC
CDR3: CASSLGAGRNRQFF

size: -
V: TRBV6-1
J: TRBJ1-3
D: -
DNA: TGTGCCAGCAGTGTTTTGAGTTCTGGAAACACCATATATTTT
CDR3: CASSVLSSGNTIYF

size: -
V: TRBV30
J: TRBJ1-2
D: -
DNA: TGTGCCTGGGTACAGGACATCTGGGGCTATGGCTACACCTTC
CDR3: CAWVQDIWGYGYTF

size: -
V: TRBV30
J: TRBJ2-7
D: -
DNA: TGTGCCTGGAGTTCGGGGCCCGAGGATTACGAGCAGTACTTC
CDR3: CAWSSGPEDYEQYF

size: -
V: TRBV11-3
J: TRBJ2-5
D: TRBD2
DNA: TGTGCCAGCAGCTCCCAGGGCAAGGGAGGGGAGACCCAGTACTTC
CDR3: CASSSQGKGGETQYF

size: -
V: TRBV6-1
J: TRBJ1-1
D: -
DNA: TGTGCCAGCAGCCCCCGGGGTGAGAACACTGAAGCTTTCTTT
CDR3: CASSPRGENTEAFF